This is a list of T cell receptor beta chains from one sample in a study of OX40 agonist ivuxolimab in advanced cancers. Some clones are missing from TCRdb's copy, which holds only in-frame ones; the method was immunoSEQ multiplex PCR. This table holds 60,000 to 75,000 clones, around nine tenths found once. The starting material was CD4+ or CD8+ T cells sorted from blood, obtained in a trial of the OX40 agonist ivuxolimab. The receptors stem from an adult with an advanced solid tumor such as melanoma, head and neck, liver or kidney cancer. Each CDR3 is given with its conserved first and last residue. The order of the fields is CDR3 protein, CDR3 DNA, V gene, D gene, J gene, clone size. D genes are given only for firm matches. For some rows the clone size is stated as once, few or many, or as a class when expanded; others skip it.

CASSHTDSHAEQYF | TGTGCCAGCAGCCATACGGACAGTCATGCCGAGCAGTACTTC | TRBV11-2 | - | TRBJ2-7 | -
CASSPSLLAGVDTQYF | TGTGCCAGCAGCCCCAGCCTACTAGCGGGCGTAGATACGCAGTATTTT | TRBV11-2 | TRBD2 | TRBJ2-3 | -
CASRETGAPQETQYF | TGTGCCAGCAGGGAAACAGGGGCCCCCCAAGAGACCCAGTACTTC | TRBV9 | TRBD1 | TRBJ2-5 | -
CASSAGSGRTDTQYF | TGTGCCAGCAGTGCGGGTAGCGGGAGAACAGATACGCAGTATTTT | TRBV2 | TRBD2 | TRBJ2-3 | -
CASRARENSGNTIYF | TGTGCCAGTAGGGCCCGGGAGAACTCTGGAAACACCATATATTTT | TRBV19 | - | TRBJ1-3 | -
CASSVGLSGMMSEQYF | TGTGCCAGCAGCGTAGGTCTTAGCGGGATGATGAGCGAGCAGTACTTC | TRBV9 | TRBD2 | TRBJ2-7 | -
CASSPDKGSTETQYF | TGTGCCAGCTCACCGGATAAGGGCTCGACGGAGACCCAGTACTTC | TRBV18 | - | TRBJ2-5 | -
CASSQGRGSEQYF | TGTGCCAGCAGCCAGGGGAGGGGATCCGAGCAGTACTTC | TRBV5-6 | - | TRBJ2-7 | -
CASSYLGNRHEAFF | TGTGCCAGCAGTTACCTCGGGAACAGGCATGAAGCTTTCTTT | TRBV6-5 | - | TRBJ1-1 | -
CASSLGTGLHTQYF | TGTGCCAGCAGCTTAGGGACAGGGCTACATACGCAGTATTTT | TRBV7-8 | TRBD1 | TRBJ2-3 | -
CASSYSRGASFYGYTF | TGTGCCAGCAGTTACTCGAGAGGGGCGTCGTTTTATGGCTACACCTTC | TRBV6-5 | - | TRBJ1-2 | -
CASSSTGFRETQYF | TGTGCCAGCAGCTCAACAGGGTTTAGAGAGACCCAGTACTTC | TRBV7-6 | - | TRBJ2-5 | -
CASSTRGRLAGELFF | TGTGCCAGTTCGACCCGGGGCAGGTTGGCCGGGGAGCTGTTTTTT | TRBV19 | - | TRBJ2-2 | once
CASSPVSPGYNEQFF | TGCGCCAGCAGCCCCGTCTCACCTGGTTACAATGAGCAGTTCTTC | TRBV5-1 | - | TRBJ2-1 | -
CASSVGTAGNTIYF | TGTGCCAGCAGTGTAGGGACAGCTGGAAACACCATATATTTT | TRBV6-1 | TRBD1 | TRBJ1-3 | medium-sized
CASTPRGNPTGELFF | TGTGCCAGTACCCCCCGGGGGAACCCCACCGGGGAGCTGTTTTTT | TRBV19 | - | TRBJ2-2 | -
CASSPGQGYNEQFF | TGTGCCAGCAGTCCCGGACAGGGATACAATGAGCAGTTCTTC | TRBV9 | TRBD1 | TRBJ2-1 | once
CASSIGGKVEQFF | TGTGCCAGTAGTATAGGGGGCAAGGTTGAGCAGTTCTTC | TRBV19 | - | TRBJ2-1 | -
CASSPYFQGAYEQYF | TGTGCCAGCTCACCGTACTTCCAGGGGGCCTACGAGCAGTACTTC | TRBV18 | TRBD1 | TRBJ2-7 | -
CASRGSGAEAFF | TGTGCCAGCAGGGGATCGGGGGCTGAAGCTTTCTTT | TRBV28 | - | TRBJ1-1 | -
CASNSRDRGSNQPQHF | TGTGCCAGCAACAGCCGGGACAGGGGTAGCAATCAGCCCCAGCATTTT | TRBV21-1 | - | TRBJ1-5 | -
CASSWDTGSYNEQFF | TGTGCCAGCAGCTGGGACACTGGCTCCTACAATGAGCAGTTCTTC | TRBV5-4 | - | TRBJ2-1 | -
CASSLGLAAFQETQYF | TGTGCCAGCAGCCTGGGACTAGCGGCGTTCCAAGAGACCCAGTACTTC | TRBV7-9 | TRBD2 | TRBJ2-5 | -
CASSRGRGTEAFF | TGTGCCAGCAGCCGAGGGCGAGGGACTGAAGCTTTCTTT | TRBV7-9 | - | TRBJ1-1 | -
CASSYSPGGYNEKLFF | TGTGCCAGCAGTTACTCGCCAGGGGGATATAATGAAAAACTGTTTTTT | TRBV6-5 | TRBD1 | TRBJ1-4 | once
CASSYFGANVLTF | TGTGCCAGCAGTTATTTTGGGGCCAACGTCCTGACTTTC | TRBV6-5 | - | TRBJ2-6 | -
CASSEAHNQPQHF | TGTGCCAGCAGTGAAGCGCATAATCAGCCCCAGCATTTT | TRBV2 | - | TRBJ1-5 | -
CASSLRGQRSPLHF | TGTGCCAGCAGCTTGAGAGGTCAAAGGTCACCCCTCCACTTT | TRBV5-6 | - | TRBJ1-6 | -